The clone carrying this TCR beta chain came up a few times. Its antigen remains unknown. From germline, CDR1 is LNHNV and CDR2 YYDKDF (reference sequence). The J segment lost 4 bases and the V segment lost 6 bases, leaving 12 bases of the junction unmatched. The CDR3 loop spans 15 amino acids. These data come from a study of T-cell reconstitution after alpha-beta-depleted transplantation in children. As it was prepared, the TCRbeta library received unique molecular identifiers. TCRdb re-analysed the PCR reads in MiXCR, keeping a single row per CDR3 protein. The sample has some 550,000 distinct CDR3 sequences, 23% seen once. The study's findings and limits: Surviving thymic progenitors and recipient T cells were the source of high TCRbeta diversity at day 60 in some patients.

The sequence derives from a boy younger than two who had a stem cell transplant for acute myeloid leukemia, so the T cells may come from the graft donor. This chain connects TRBV15 to TRBJ2-7, with 7 bases fitting TRBD1. Sequenced here: PBMCs, mostly from graft donor cells, sampled 360 days after TCRalphabeta/CD19-depleted stem cell transplant. The CDR3 sequence is CATRSTGFDPYEQYF. In DNA form, the CDR3 reads TGTGCCACCAGGTCGACAGGGTTCGACCCTTACGAGCAGTACTTC.